The 14 T cell receptor beta chains below come from one sample, sequenced in a study of T-cell memory formation after mild COVID-19. TCRdb called the 5' RACE reads again in MiXCR, with one record for every CDR3 protein. The table shows about 340,000 distinct CDR3 sequences, with under 15% occurring only once. Specimen: PBMCs or a T cell subset sorted from them (not recorded which). These TCRs come from a young man who had mild COVID-19 (a few samples of this study predate the infection). Cell type and time point are not known.

The chain is built from TRBV6-2 or TRBV6-3 and TRBJ2-3; TRBD2 agrees at 7 bases. Germline V CDR1 and CDR2: MNHEY, SVGEGT. V trimming: 2 bases; J trimming: 6 bases; junction bases outside the gene matches: 11. The CDR3 is 16 residues long. The CDR3 DNA reads TGTGCCAGCAGTTACGGATCCCCTAGCGGAGGTGATACGCAGTATTTT. It is translated as CASSYGSPSGGDTQYF.

Details on this clonotype: This sequence may be a read error, since a much larger clone differs from it by one base. J is TRBJ2-1 and V is TRBV11-2, with TRBD2 matching over 9 bases. Germline lookup yields CDR1 SGHAT and CDR2 FQNNGV. The CDR3 spans 14 residues. V gave up 5 bases and J gave up 5 bases; unmatched junction bases: 4. This chain's CDR3 is CASSRLAVHNEQFF. Written as DNA, the CDR3 is TGTGCCAGCAGCCGACTAGCGGTGCACAATGAGCAGTTCTTC.

The CDR3, as DNA: TGTGCCAGCAGCCCGGGAGGGCAGGAGCAGTTCTTC. Protein: CASSPGGQEQFF. V gene TRBV5-5 combines with J gene TRBJ2-1; 8 bases match TRBD2. The CDR3 sequence is 12 residues long. Germline CDR1 and CDR2: SGHKS and YYEKEE (reference sequence). V trimming: 4 bases; J trimming: 10 bases; junction bases outside the gene matches: 4.

This clonotype was seen only a few times. CDR3 nucleotide sequence: TGTGCCTGGACTCCGGTTTCGGGGTCACCCCTCCACTTT. Amino acid sequence: CAWTPVSGSPLHF. This chain connects TRBV30 to TRBJ1-6, with D uncertain. Trimming left V 4 bases short and J 10 bases short, with 14 bases between. CDR1 GTSNPN and CDR2 SVGIG come from the germline V gene (reference sequence). CDR3 length equals 13 residues.

This clonotype was seen more than once but under ten times. This chain connects TRBV14 to TRBJ2-1; no clear D. From germline, CDR1 is SGHDN and CDR2 FVKESK. V lost 5 bases to trimming and J lost 7 bases, with 24 bases between them. The CDR3 consists of 17 residues. This chain's CDR3 is CASSARRLAVSRNEQFF. Written as DNA, the CDR3 is TGTGCCAGCAGCGCCCGCAGGTTAGCCGTTTCAAGGAATGAGCAGTTCTTC.

The sample holds one count of this clonotype. The chain employs TRBV4-1 and TRBJ1-1, with D possibly TRBD1 on 6 matching bases. V was trimmed by 5 bases and J by 0 bases, leaving 13 bases between them. There are 15 residues in the CDR3. The germline gives CDR1 MGHRA, CDR2 YSYEKL. CDR3 in DNA: TGCGCCAGCAGCAAAGGGGGTCACATGAACACTGAAGCTTTCTTT. This sequence encodes CASSKGGHMNTEAFF.

This clonotype was observed a few times. CDR3 nucleotides: TGCGCCAGCAGCCGCCGACAGGGCGACAATCAGCCCCAGCATTTT. Its protein is CASSRRQGDNQPQHF. The J gene is TRBJ1-5, the V gene TRBV4-1; 7 bases map to TRBD1. The CDR3 loop spans 15 amino acids. Per the germline V gene, CDR1 is MGHRA and CDR2 is YSYEKL. With V trimmed by 4 bases and J by 3 bases, 6 bases remained unmatched.

The genes are TRBV21-1 and TRBJ2-1; the table's TRBD1 call for D was not verified on the DNA. TRBV21-1 is assigned pseudogene status. This CDR3 is built from 15 residues. The CDR3: CASSGRDRGTNEQFF. In DNA, the CDR3 is TGTGCCAGCAGCGGCCGGGACAGGGGAACCAATGAGCAGTTCTTC.

The genes are TRBV7-9 and TRBJ2-1, with no clear D. The CDR3 sequence is 14 residues long. The germline V gene encodes CDR1 SEHNR and CDR2 FQNEAQ (reference sequence). V gave up 5 bases and J gave up 8 bases, with 16 bases separating them. The CDR3 sequence is CASSHQVGVDEQFF. The CDR3 DNA follows: TGTGCCAGCAGCCATCAGGTCGGCGTTGATGAGCAGTTCTTC.

The rearrangement uses TRBV5-1 and TRBJ2-1; 16 nucleotides agree with TRBD2. The germline gives CDR1 SGHRS, CDR2 YFSETQ. With V trimmed by 0 bases and J by 6 bases, 6 bases remained unmatched. The CDR3 loop spans 18 amino acids. CDR3 amino acids: CASSLDPGTSGGANEQFF. The CDR3 coding sequence is TGCGCCAGCAGCTTGGACCCCGGGACTAGCGGGGGGGCCAATGAGCAGTTCTTC.

The chain uses TRBV20-1 and TRBJ1-1, with D hard to call. The CDR3 has 13 residues. Germline V gene lookup returns CDR1 DFQATT and CDR2 SNEGSKA (reference sequence). Trimming cost V 7 bases and J 0 bases, with 12 bases left between them. The CDR3: CSVDEGVNTEAFF. The CDR3 DNA follows: TGCAGTGTAGATGAGGGAGTGAACACTGAAGCTTTCTTT.

This chain uses TRBV18 with TRBJ1-1; D remains ambiguous. V was pared by 3 bases and J by 0 bases, with 14 bases between. This CDR3 is built from 16 residues. Germline values: CDR1 KGHSH, CDR2 LQKENI. This CDR3 reads CASSPLMEDLNTEAFF. The CDR3 nucleotides are TGTGCCAGCTCACCCTTAATGGAAGACTTGAACACTGAAGCTTTCTTT.

This clonotype was counted only a few times. The chain recombines TRBV7-8 with TRBJ1-2; 10 bases agree with TRBD1. CDR1 and CDR2 from the germline V gene are SGHVS and FQNEAQ. The CDR3 has 17 residues. V lost 8 bases and J lost 2; bases outside the gene matches: 14. CDR3 DNA: TGTGCCAGCGGATCCCGGGACAGGGGTCCCCTAAACTATGGCTACACCTTC. Translated, it gives CASGSRDRGPLNYGYTF.

V usage is TRBV24-1 and J usage is TRBJ2-1; 10 nucleotides line up with TRBD1. V shed 3 bases, J shed 7 bases, and the junction held 5 bases outside the gene matches. Germline V lookup: CDR1 KGHDR, CDR2 SFDVKD. The CDR3 length is 15 residues. In DNA form, the CDR3 reads TGTGCCACCAGTGATCCGGGACAGGGGACGAATGAGCAGTTCTTC. Protein sequence: CATSDPGQGTNEQFF.